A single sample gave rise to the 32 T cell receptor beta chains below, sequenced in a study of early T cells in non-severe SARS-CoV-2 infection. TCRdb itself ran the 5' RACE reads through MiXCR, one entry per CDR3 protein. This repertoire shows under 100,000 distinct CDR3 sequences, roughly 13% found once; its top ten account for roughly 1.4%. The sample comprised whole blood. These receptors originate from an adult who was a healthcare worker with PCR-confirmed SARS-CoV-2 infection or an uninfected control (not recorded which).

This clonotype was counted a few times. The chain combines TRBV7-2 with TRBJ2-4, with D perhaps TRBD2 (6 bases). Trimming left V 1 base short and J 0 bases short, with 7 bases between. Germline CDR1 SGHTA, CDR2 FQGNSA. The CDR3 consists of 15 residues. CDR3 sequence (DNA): TGTGCCAGCAGCTTAGGCGGGGCAGCCAAAAACATTCAGTACTTC. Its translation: CASSLGGAAKNIQYF.

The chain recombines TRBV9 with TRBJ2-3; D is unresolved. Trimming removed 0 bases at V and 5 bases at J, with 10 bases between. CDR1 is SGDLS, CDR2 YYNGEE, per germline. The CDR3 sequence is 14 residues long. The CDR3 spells CASSVGVEVDTQYF. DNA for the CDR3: TGTGCCAGCAGCGTAGGCGTTGAAGTAGATACGCAGTATTTT.

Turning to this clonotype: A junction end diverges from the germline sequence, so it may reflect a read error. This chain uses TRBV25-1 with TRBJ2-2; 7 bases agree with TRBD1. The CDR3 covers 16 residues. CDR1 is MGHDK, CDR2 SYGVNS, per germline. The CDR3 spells CASSEFLDRNTGELFF. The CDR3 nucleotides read TGTGCCAGCAGTGAGTTTCTGGACAGGAACACCGGGGAGCTCTTTTTT.

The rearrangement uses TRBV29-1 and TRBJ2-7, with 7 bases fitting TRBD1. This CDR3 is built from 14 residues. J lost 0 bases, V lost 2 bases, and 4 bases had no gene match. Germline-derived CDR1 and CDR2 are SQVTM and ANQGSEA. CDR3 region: CSVERPGGSYEQYF. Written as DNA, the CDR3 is TGCAGCGTTGAACGGCCAGGGGGCTCCTACGAGCAGTACTTC.

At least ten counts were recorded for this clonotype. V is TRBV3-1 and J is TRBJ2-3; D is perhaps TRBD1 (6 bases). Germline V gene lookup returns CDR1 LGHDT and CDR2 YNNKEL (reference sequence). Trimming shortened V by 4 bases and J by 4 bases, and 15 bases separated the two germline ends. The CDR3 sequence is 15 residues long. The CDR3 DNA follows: TGTGCCAGCAGCCCTAGGGGGAGTGGCTCAGATACGCAGTATTTT. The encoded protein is CASSPRGSGSDTQYF.

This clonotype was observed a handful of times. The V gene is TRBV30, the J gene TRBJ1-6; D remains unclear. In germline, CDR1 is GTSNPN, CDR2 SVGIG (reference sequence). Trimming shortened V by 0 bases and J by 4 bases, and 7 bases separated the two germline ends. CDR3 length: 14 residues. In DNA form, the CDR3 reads TGTGCCTGGAGTGTTAAGGCGTATAATTCACCCCTCCACTTT. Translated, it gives CAWSVKAYNSPLHF.

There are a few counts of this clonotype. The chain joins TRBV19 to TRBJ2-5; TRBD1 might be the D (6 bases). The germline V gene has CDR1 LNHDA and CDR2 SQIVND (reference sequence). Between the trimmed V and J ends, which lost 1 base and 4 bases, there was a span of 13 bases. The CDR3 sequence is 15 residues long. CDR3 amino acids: CASSIASDSRETQYF. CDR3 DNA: TGTGCCAGTAGTATAGCCTCGGACAGCCGAGAGACCCAGTACTTC.

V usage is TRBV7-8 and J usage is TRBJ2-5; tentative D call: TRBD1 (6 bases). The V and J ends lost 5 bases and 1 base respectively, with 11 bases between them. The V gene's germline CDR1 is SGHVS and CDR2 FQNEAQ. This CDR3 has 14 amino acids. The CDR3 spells CASSPQGLQETQYF. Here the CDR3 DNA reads TGTGCCAGCAGCCCCCAGGGGCTCCAAGAGACCCAGTACTTC.

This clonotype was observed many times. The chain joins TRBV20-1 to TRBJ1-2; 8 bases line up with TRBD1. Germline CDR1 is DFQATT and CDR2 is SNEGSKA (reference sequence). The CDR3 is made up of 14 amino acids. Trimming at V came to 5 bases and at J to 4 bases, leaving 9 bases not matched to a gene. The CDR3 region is CSAPLTGQGYGYTF. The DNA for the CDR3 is TGCAGTGCTCCCCTTACTGGACAGGGCTATGGCTACACCTTC.

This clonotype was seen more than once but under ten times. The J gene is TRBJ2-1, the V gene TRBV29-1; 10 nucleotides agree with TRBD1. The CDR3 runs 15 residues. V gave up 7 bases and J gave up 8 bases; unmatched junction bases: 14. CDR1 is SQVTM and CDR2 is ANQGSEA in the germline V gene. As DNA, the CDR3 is TGCAGCGCCGAGGGGTCGCGACAGGGGGCCCATGAGCAGTTCTTC. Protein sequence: CSAEGSRQGAHEQFF.

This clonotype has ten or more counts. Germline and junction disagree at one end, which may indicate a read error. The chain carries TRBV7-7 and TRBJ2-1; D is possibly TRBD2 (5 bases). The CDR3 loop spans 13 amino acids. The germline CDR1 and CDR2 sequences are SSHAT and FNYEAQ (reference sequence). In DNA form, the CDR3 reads TGTGCTAGCAGCTTGGACTGGGCGAATGAGCAGTTCTTC. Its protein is CASSLDWANEQFF.

CDR3 residues: CAWSFPQSYYTF. CDR3 DNA: TGTGCCTGGAGTTTTCCCCAGAGTTACTACACCTTC. The V gene is TRBV30, the J gene TRBJ1-2, with D unresolved. Germline-derived CDR1 and CDR2 are GTSNPN and SVGIG (reference sequence). Trimming removed 2 bases from V and 10 bases from J, with 14 bases in between. The CDR3 has 12 amino acids.

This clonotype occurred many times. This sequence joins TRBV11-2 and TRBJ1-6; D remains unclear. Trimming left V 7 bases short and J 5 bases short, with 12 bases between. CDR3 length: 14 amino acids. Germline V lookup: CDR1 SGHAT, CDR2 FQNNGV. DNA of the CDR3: TGTGCCAGCACGAAGGGTCCGGATAATTCACCCCTCCACTTT. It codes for CASTKGPDNSPLHF.

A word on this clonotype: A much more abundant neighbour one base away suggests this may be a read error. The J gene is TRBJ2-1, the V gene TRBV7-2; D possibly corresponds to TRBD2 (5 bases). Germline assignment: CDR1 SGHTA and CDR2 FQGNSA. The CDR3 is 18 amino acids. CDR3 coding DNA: TGTGCCAGCAGCCGTCAGCCCCCCACTAGTTACCCCTACAGTGAGCAGTTCTTC. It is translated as CASSRQPPTSYPYSEQFF.

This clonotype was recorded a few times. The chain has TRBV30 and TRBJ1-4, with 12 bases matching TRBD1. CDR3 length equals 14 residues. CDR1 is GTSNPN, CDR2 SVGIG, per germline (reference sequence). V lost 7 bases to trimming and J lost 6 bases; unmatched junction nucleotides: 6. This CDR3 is CASPGQGADEKLFF. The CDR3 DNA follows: TGTGCCTCACCGGGACAGGGGGCAGATGAAAAACTGTTTTTT. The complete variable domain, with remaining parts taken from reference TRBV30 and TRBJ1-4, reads SQTIHQWPATLVQPVGSPLSLECTVEGTSNPNLYWYRQAAGRGLQLLFYSVGIGQISSEVPQNLSASRPQDRQFILSSKKLLLSDSGFYLCASPGQGADEKLFFGSGTQLSVL.

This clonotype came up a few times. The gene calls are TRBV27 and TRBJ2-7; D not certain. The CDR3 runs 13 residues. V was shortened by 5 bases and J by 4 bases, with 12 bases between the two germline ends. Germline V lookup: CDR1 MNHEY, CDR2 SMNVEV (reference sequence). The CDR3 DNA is TGTGCCAGCAGTGCTACCGTAGGTTACGAGCAGTACTTC. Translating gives CASSATVGYEQYF.

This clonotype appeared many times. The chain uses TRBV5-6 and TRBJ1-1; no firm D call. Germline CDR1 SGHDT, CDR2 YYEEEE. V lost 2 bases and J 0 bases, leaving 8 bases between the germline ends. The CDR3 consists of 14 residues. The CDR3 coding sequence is TGTGCCAGCAGCTTCGTGGGATTGAACACTGAAGCTTTCTTT. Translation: CASSFVGLNTEAFF.

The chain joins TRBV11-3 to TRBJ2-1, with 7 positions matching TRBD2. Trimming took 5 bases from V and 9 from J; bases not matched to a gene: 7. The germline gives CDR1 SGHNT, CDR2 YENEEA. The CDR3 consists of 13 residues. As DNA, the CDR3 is TGTGCCAGCAGCCAACGGGGGGAGGCTGAGCAGTTCTTC. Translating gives CASSQRGEAEQFF.

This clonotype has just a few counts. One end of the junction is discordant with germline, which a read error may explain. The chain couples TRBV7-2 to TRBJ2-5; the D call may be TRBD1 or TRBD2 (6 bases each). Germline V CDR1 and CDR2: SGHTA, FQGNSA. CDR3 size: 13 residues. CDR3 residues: CASSLGGNQPAHF. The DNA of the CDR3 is TGTGCCAGCAGCTTGGGGGGCAACCAACCCGCCCACTTC.

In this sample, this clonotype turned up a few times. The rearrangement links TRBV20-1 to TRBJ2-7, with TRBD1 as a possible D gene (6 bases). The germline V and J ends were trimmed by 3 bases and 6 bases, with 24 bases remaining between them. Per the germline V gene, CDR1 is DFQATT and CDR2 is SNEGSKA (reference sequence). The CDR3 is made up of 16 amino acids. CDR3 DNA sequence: TGCAGTGCTAGCCTCTCAGTGACAGGCCTCGTCGGCGAGCAGTACTTC. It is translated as CSASLSVTGLVGEQYF.

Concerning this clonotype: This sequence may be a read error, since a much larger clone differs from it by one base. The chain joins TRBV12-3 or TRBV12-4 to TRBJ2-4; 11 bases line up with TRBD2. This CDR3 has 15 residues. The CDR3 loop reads CVSSSLAGGPAIQYF. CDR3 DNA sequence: TGTGTCAGCAGTTCCTTAGCGGGGGGGCCCGCCATTCAGTACTTC.

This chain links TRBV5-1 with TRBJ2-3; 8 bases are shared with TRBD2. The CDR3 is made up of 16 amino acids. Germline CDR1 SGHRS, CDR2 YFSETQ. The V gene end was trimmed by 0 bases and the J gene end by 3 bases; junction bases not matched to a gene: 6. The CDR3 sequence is CASSLDAGGVTDTQYF. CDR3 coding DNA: TGCGCCAGCAGCTTGGATGCGGGGGGTGTGACAGATACGCAGTATTTT.

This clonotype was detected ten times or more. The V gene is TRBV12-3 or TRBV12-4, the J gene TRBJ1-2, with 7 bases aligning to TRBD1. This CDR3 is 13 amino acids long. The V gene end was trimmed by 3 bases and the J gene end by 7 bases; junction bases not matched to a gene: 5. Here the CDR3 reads CASSLTTGLGYTF. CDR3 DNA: TGTGCCAGCAGTTTGACGACAGGGCTTGGCTACACCTTC.

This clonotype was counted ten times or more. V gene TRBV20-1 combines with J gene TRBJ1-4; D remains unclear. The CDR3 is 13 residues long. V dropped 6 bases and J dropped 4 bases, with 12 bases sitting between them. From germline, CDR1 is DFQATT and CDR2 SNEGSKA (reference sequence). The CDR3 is CSARNYNNEKLFF. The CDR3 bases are TGCAGTGCCAGAAACTATAATAATGAAAAACTGTTTTTT.

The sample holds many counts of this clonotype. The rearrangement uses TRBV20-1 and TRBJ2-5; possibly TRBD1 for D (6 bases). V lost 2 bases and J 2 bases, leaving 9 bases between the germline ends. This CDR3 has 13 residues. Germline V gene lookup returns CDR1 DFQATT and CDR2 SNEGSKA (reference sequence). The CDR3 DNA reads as TGCAGTGCTAGACAGGGGATACAAGAGACCCAGTACTTC. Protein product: CSARQGIQETQYF.

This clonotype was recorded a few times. Written as DNA, the CDR3 is TGTGCCAGCAGCCAACCGGGACAGGGATACAATGAGCAGTTCTTC. Amino acid sequence: CASSQPGQGYNEQFF. This chain links TRBV4-2 with TRBJ2-1; the match to TRBD1 covers 9 bases. This CDR3 is 15 amino acids long. After removal of 2 bases from V and 4 bases from J, the junction contained 3 bases not matched to a gene. From germline, CDR1 is LGHNA and CDR2 YNFKEQ.

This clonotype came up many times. The CDR3 DNA reads TGTGCCAGTGGTGGACCTTTATACGAGCAGTACTTC. This encodes CASGGPLYEQYF. V gene TRBV19 combines with J gene TRBJ2-7; no clear D. Germline V gene sequence: CDR1 LNHDA, CDR2 SQIVND (reference sequence). The CDR3 runs 12 residues. V lost 8 bases and J 4 bases, leaving 12 bases between the germline ends.

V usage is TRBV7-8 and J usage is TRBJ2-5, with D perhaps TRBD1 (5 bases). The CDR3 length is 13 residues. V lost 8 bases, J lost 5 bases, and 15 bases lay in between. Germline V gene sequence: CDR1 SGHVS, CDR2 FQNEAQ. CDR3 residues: CASFLAGMETQYF. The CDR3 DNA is TGTGCCAGCTTTCTGGCAGGGATGGAGACCCAGTACTTC.

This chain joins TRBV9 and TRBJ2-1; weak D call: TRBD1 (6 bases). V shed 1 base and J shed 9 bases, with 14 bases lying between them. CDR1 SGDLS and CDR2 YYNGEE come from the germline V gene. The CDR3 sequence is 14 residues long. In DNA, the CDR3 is TGTGCCAGCAGCGTACGGCAGGGGAAAGGTGAGCAGTTCTTC. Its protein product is CASSVRQGKGEQFF. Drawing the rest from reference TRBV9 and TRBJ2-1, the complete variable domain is DSGVTQTPKHLITATGQRVTLRCSPRSGDLSVYWYQQSLDQGLQFLIQYYNGEERAKGNILERFSAQQFPDLHSELNLSSLELGDSALYFCASSVRQGKGEQFFGPGTRLTVL.

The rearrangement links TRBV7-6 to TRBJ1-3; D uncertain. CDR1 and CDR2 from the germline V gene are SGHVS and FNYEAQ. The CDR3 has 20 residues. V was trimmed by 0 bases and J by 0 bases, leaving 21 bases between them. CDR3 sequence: CASSLAASRIGGSSGNTIYF. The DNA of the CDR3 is TGTGCCAGCAGCTTAGCAGCCTCCCGAATCGGAGGGAGCTCTGGAAACACCATATATTTT.

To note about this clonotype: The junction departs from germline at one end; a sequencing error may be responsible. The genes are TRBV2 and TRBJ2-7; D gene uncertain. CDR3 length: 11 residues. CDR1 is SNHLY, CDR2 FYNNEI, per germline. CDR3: CASSEAYVQYF. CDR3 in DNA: TGTGCCAGCAGTGAAGCCTACGTGCAGTACTTC.

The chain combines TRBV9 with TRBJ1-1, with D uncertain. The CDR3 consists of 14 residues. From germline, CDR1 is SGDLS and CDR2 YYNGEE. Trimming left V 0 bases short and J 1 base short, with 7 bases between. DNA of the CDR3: TGTGCCAGCAGCGTAGCATCAGAGAACACTGAAGCTTTCTTT. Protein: CASSVASENTEAFF.